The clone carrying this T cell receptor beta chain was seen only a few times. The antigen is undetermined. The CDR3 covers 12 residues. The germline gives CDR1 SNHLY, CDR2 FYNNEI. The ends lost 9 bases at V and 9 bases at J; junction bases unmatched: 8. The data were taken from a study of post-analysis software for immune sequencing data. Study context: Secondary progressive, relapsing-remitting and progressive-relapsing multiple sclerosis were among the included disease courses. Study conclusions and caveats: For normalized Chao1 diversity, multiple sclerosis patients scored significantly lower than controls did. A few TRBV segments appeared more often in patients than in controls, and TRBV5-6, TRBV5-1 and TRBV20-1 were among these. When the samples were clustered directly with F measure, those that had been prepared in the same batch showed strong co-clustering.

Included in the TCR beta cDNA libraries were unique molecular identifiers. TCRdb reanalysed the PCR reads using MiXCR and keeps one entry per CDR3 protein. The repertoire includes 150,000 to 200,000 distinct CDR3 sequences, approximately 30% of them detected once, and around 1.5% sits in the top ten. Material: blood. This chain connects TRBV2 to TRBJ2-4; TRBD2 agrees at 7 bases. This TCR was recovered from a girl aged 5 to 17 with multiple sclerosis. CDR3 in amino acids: CASLSGRGIQYF. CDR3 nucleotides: TGTGCCAGTCTGTCAGGGAGGGGCATTCAGTACTTC.